This T cell receptor (beta chain) stems from a study of cytomegalovirus exposure and HLA in healthy donors. 60 Vbeta and 13 Jbeta primers were used in PCR. Sequenced by immunoSEQ multiplex PCR; TCRdb stores in-frame clones only, minus some. Of roughly 74,000 clones listed, around 78% are singletons. Concerning this clone: Its antigen remains unknown.

Germline loops: CDR1 MNHNY, CDR2 SVGAGI (reference sequence). Deletions cut 8 bases from V and 6 bases from J, with 11 bases between. This CDR3 comprises 13 residues. Study conclusions and caveats: Donors belonging to an Asian-associated ancestry cluster reportedly showed fewer N-insertions in productive TCRs than the roughly 670-donor mean, according to what a later analysis found. A later analysis by the authors found several of the most significant clusters apparently linked to common viral pathogens. According to reports, the classifier identified cytomegalovirus status with high specificity and sensitivity.

The clonotype originates from a man aged 40-50 years in good health and CMV-seronegative. The chain employs TRBV6-6 and TRBJ1-6; the D is unclear. Sequenced material: PBMCs. CDR3 region: CASWREANSPLHF. CDR3 nucleotide sequence: TGTGCCAGCTGGCGGGAGGCTAATTCACCCCTCCACTTT.